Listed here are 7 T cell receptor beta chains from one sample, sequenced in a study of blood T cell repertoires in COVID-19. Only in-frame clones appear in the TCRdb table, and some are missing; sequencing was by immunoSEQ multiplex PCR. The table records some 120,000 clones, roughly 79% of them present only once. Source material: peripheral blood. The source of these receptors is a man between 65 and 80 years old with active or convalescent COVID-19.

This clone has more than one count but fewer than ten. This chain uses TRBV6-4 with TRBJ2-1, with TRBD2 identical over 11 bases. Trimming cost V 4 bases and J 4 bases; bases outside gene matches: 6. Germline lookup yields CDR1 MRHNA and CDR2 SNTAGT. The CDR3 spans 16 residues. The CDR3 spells CASSASWTSGYNEQFF. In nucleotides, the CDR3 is TGTGCCAGCAGTGCTTCCTGGACTAGCGGGTACAATGAGCAGTTCTTC.

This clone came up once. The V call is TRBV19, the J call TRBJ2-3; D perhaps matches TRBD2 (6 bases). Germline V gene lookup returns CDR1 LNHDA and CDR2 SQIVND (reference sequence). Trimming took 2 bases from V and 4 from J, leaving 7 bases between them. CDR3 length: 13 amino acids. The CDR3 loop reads CASSITGADTQYF. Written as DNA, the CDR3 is TGTGCCAGTAGTATAACGGGGGCAGATACGCAGTATTTT.

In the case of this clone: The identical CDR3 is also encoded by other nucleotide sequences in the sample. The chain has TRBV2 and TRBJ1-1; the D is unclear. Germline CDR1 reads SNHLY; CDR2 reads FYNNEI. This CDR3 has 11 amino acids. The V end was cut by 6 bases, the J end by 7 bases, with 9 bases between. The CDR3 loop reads CASRPRDEAFF. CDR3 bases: TGTGCCAGCAGGCCTAGAGATGAAGCTTTCTTT.

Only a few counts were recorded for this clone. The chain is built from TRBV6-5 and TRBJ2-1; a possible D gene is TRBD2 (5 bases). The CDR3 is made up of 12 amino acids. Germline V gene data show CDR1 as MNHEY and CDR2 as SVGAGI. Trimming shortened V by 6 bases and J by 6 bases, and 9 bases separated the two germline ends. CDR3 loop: CASRATSNEQFF. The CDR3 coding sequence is TGTGCCAGCAGAGCCACTAGCAATGAGCAGTTCTTC.

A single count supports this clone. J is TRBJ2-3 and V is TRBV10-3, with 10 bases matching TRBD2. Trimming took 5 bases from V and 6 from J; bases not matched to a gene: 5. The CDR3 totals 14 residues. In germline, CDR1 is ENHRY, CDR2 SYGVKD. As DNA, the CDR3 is TGTGCCATCAGTCAGCGGGAGGGCCGGGATACGCAGTATTTT. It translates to CAISQREGRDTQYF.

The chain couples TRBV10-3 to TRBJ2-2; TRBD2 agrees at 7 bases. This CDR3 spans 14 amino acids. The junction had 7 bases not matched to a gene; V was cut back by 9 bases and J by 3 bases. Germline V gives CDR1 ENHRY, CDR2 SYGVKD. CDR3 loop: CAIGGDRDTGELFF. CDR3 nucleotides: TGTGCCATTGGGGGGGATCGCGACACCGGGGAGCTGTTTTTT.

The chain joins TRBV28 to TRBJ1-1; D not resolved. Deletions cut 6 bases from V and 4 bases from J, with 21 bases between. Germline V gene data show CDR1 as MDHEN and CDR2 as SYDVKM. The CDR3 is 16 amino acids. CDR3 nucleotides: TGTGCCAGCAGCAGTGGTGAAGGAAGGGCGGGCACTGAAGCTTTCTTT. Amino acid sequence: CASSSGEGRAGTEAFF.